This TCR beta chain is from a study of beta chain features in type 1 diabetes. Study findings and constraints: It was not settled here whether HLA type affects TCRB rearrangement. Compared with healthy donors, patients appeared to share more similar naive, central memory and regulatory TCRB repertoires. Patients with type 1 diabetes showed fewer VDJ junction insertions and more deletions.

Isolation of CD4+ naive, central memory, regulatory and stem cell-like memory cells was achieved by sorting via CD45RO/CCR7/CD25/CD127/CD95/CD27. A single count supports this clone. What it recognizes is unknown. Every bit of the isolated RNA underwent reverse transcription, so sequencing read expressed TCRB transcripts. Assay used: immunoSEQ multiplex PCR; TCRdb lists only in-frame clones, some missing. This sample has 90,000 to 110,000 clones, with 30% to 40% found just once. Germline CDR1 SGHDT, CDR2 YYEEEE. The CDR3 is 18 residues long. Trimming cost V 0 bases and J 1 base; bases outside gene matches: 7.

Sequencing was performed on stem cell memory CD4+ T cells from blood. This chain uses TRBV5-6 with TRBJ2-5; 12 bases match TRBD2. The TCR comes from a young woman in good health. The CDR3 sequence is CASSLELAGGPLQETQYF. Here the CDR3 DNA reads TGTGCCAGCAGCTTGGAACTAGCGGGAGGCCCTCTCCAAGAGACCCAGTACTTC. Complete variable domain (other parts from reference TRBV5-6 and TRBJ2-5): DAGVTQSPTHLIKTRGQQVTLRCSPKSGHDTVSWYQQALGQGPQFIFQYYEEEERQRGNFPDRFSGHQFPNYSSELNVNALLLGDSALYLCASSLELAGGPLQETQYFGPGTRLLVL.